The entry that follows covers one T cell receptor beta chain sequence. Its antigen is not identified. These data belong to a study of PD-1 blockade in classical Hodgkin lymphoma. Findings of the study overall: CD4+ TCR diversity, unlike CD8+, rose significantly by C4D1. Newly diagnosed patients were reported to exhibit reduced baseline TCR diversity relative to healthy donors.

Clones were sequenced by immunoSEQ multiplex PCR, and TCRdb holds only the in-frame ones, with some missing. The table includes 90,000 or so clones, around four fifths detected once. Noted time point: cycle 4 day 1 (C4D1), after more than five weeks of nivolumab. All patients relapsed after autologous stem cell transplantation, and brentuximab vedotin exposure varied. The receptor's source is a human donor with classical Hodgkin lymphoma. This specimen was peripheral blood mononuclear cells (PBMCs), taken before the fourth cycle of nivolumab.

CDR3 DNA: TGTGCCAGCAGCTTATCCCCAAACGAGCAGTACTTC. This sequence encodes CASSLSPNEQYF. This sequence joins TRBV5-4 and TRBJ2-7; unclear D gene. The germline gives CDR1 SGHNT, CDR2 YYREEE (reference sequence). This CDR3 comprises 12 residues. V shed 2 bases and J shed 5 bases, with 8 bases lying between them.